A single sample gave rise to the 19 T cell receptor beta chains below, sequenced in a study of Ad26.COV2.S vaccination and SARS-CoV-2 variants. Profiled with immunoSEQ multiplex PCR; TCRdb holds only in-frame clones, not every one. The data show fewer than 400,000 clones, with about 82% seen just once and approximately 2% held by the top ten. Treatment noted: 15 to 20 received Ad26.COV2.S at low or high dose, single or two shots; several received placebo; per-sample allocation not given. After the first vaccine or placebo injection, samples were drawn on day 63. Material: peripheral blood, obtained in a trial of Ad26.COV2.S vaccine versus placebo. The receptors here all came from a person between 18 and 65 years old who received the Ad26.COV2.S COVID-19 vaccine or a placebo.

The CDR3 spells CASSLGGAKGLPLHF. DNA of the CDR3: TGTGCCAGCAGCTTGGGGGGCGCAAAAGGTCTTCCCCTCCACTTT. This rearrangement joins TRBV5-4 to TRBJ1-6, with TRBD1 as a possible D gene (5 bases). The CDR3 extends over 15 amino acids. Between the trimmed V and J ends, which lost 0 bases and 13 bases, there was a span of 17 bases. CDR1 is SGHNT, CDR2 YYREEE, per germline (reference sequence).

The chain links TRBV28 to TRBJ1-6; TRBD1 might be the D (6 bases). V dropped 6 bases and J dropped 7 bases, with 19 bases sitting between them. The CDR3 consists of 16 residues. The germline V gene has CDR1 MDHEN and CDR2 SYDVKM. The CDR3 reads CASRPGDMVGNSPLHF. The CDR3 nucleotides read TGTGCCAGCAGACCCGGGGACATGGTGGGGAATTCACCCCTCCACTTT.

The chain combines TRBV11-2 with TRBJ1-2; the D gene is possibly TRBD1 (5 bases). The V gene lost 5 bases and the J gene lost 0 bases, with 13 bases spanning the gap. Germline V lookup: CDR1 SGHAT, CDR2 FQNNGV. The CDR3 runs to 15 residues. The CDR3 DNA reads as TGTGCCAGCAGCCAAAACAGGCTCCCTAACTATGGCTACACCTTC. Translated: CASSQNRLPNYGYTF.

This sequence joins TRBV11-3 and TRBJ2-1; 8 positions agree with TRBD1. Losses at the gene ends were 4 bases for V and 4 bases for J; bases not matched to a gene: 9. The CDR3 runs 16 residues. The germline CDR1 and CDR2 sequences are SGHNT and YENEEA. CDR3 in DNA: TGTGCCAGCAGCTATACAGGGGGGCAATCTTACAATGAGCAGTTCTTC. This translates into CASSYTGGQSYNEQFF.

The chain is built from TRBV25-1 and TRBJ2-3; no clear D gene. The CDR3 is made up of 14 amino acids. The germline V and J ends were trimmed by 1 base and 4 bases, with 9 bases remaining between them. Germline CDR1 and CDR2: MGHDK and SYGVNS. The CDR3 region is CASSESGVPDTQYF. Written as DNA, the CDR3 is TGTGCCAGCAGTGAATCCGGAGTTCCAGATACGCAGTATTTT.

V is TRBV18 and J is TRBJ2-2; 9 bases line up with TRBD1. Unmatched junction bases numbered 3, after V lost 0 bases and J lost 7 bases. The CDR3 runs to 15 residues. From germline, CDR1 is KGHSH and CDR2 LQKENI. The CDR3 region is CASSPPTGGFGELFF. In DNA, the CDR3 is TGTGCCAGCTCACCACCTACAGGGGGCTTCGGGGAGCTGTTTTTT. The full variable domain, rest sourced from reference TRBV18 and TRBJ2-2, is NAGVMQNPRHLVRRRGQEARLRCSPMKGHSHVYWYRQLPEEGLKFMVYLQKENIIDESGMPKERFSAEFPKEGPSILRIQQVVRGDSAAYFCASSPPTGGFGELFFGEGSRLTVL.

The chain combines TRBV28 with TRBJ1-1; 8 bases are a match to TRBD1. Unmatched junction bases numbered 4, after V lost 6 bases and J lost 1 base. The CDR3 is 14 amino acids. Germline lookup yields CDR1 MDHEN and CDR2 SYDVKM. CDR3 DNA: TGTGCCAGCAGACCAGGGGGCTGGAACACTGAAGCTTTCTTT. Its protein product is CASRPGGWNTEAFF.

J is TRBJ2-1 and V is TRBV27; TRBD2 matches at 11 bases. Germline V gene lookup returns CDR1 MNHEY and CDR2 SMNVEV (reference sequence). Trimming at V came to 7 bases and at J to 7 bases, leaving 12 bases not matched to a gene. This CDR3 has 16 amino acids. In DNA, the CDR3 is TGTGCCAGCAAAAAGCTTAGCGGGGGGGAGGGAAATGAGCAGTTCTTC. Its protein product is CASKKLSGGEGNEQFF.

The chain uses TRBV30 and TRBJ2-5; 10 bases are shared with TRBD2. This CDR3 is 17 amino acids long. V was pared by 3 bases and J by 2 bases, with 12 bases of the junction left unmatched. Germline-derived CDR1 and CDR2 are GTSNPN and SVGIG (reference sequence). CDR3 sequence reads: CAWSRLPLLAGQETQYF. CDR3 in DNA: TGTGCCTGGAGCCGCCTCCCATTACTAGCGGGGCAAGAGACCCAGTACTTC. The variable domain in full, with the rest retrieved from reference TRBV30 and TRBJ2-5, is SQTIHQWPATLVQPVGSPLSLECTVEGTSNPNLYWYRQAAGRGLQLLFYSVGIGQISSEVPQNLSASRPQDRQFILSSKKLLLSDSGFYLCAWSRLPLLAGQETQYFGPGTRLLVL.

The CDR3, as DNA: TGTGCCAGCAGCCTGAAAAGGGAGGGTCAGCCCCAGCATTTT. Its protein is CASSLKREGQPQHF. The chain links TRBV2 to TRBJ1-5, with D unresolved. The ends were cut back, 6 bases at V and 6 bases at J, with 15 bases in the middle. Germline V gene data show CDR1 as SNHLY and CDR2 as FYNNEI. CDR3 length equals 14 residues.

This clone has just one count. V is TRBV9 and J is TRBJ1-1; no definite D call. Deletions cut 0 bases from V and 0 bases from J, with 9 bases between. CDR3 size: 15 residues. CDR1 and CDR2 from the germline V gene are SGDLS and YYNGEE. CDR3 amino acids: CASSVVPGVNTEAFF. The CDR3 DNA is TGTGCCAGCAGCGTAGTTCCCGGGGTGAACACTGAAGCTTTCTTT.

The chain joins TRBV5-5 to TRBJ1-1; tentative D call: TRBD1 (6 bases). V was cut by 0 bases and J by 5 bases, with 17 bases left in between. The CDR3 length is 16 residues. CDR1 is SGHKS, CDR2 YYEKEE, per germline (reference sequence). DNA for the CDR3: TGTGCCAGCAGCTTGGAGGGGGGCGCGGTTGGGACTGAAGCTTTCTTT. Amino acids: CASSLEGGAVGTEAFF.

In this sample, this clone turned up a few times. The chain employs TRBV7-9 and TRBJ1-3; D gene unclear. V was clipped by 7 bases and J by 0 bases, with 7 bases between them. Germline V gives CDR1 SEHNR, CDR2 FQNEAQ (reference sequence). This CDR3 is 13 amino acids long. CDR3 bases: TGTGCCAGCAACCCGAGCTCTGGAAACACCATATATTTT. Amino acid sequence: CASNPSSGNTIYF.

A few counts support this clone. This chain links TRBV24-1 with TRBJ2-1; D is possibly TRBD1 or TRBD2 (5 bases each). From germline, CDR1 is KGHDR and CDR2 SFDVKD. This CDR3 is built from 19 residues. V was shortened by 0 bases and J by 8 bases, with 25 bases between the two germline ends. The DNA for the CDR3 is TGTGCCACCAGTGATTTGCGTAGTACGGAGGCTAGCAGGGTCCATGAGCAGTTCTTC. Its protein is CATSDLRSTEASRVHEQFF.

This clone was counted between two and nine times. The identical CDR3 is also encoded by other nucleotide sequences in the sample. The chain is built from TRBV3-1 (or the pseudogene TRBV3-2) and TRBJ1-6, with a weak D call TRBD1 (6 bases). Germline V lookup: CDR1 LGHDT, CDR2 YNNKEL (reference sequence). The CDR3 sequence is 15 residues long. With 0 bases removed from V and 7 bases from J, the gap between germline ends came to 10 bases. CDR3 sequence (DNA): TGTGCCAGCAGCCAAGACGGTCAGGGGAATTCACCCCTCCACTTT. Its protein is CASSQDGQGNSPLHF.

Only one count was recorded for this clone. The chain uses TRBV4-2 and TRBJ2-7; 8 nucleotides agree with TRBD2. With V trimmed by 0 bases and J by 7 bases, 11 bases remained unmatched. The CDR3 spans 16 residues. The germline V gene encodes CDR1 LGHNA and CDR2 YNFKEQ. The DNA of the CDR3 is TGTGCCAGCAGCCAAGATCGGGCGGGGGGTCGGTTGGAGCAGTACTTC. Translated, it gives CASSQDRAGGRLEQYF.

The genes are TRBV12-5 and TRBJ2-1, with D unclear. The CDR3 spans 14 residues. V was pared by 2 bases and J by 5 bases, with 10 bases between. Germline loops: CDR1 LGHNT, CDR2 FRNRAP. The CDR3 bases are TGTGCTAGTGGTTTGAAGAAGGGAAACAATGAGCAGTTCTTC. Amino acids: CASGLKKGNNEQFF.

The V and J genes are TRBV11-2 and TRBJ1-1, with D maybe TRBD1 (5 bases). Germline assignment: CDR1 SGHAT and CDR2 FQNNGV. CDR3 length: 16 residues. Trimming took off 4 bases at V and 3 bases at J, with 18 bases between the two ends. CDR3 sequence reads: CASSSSPGPLYTEAFF. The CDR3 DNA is TGTGCCAGCAGCTCGAGCCCGGGACCGCTGTACACTGAAGCTTTCTTT.

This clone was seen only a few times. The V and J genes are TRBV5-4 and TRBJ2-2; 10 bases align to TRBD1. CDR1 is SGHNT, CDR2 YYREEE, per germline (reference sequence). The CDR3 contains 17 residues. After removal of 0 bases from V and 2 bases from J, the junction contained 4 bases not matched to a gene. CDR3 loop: CASSLAGQGVNTGELFF. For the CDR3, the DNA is TGTGCCAGCAGCTTGGCCGGACAGGGGGTTAACACCGGGGAGCTGTTTTTT. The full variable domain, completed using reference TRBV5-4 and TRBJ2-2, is ETGVTQSPTHLIKTRGQQVTLRCSSQSGHNTVSWYQQALGQGPQFIFQYYREEENGRGNFPPRFSGLQFPNYSSELNVNALELDDSALYLCASSLAGQGVNTGELFFGEGSRLTVL.